The TCR beta chain under discussion was sequenced for a study of cytomegalovirus exposure and HLA in healthy donors. Broader study findings: Presence/absence analyses assumed roughly uniform sequencing depth across donors. According to reports, the classifier identified cytomegalovirus status with high specificity and sensitivity. In an earlier analysis, productive rearrangement rates for most beta V segments clustered near 87% or 30%.

Germline V lookup: CDR1 SGHRS, CDR2 YFSETQ. With V trimmed by 2 bases and J by 1 base, 7 bases remained unmatched. This CDR3 contains 16 residues. In the case of this clone: Its specificity is not known.

PCR primers comprised 60 Vbeta and 13 Jbeta primers. Here immunoSEQ multiplex PCR was the method, and the copy in TCRdb shows in-frame clones only, minus some. The sample consists of some 110,000 clones, roughly 75% of them appearing once. The rearrangement links TRBV5-1 to TRBJ2-3; 7 positions agree with TRBD1. The source of this sequence is a man aged 40-49 years in good health and CMV-seronegative. Sample: PBMCs. The CDR3 loop reads CASSFIRQGRTDTQYF. CDR3 nucleotide sequence: TGCGCCAGCAGCTTCATAAGACAGGGACGCACAGATACGCAGTATTTT.